These 5 T cell receptor beta chains came from one sample sequenced in a study of control samples from healthy donors and cancer patients. Only in-frame clones appear in the TCRdb table, and some are missing; sequencing was by immunoSEQ multiplex PCR. The sample lists under 80,000 clones, 85% to 95% seen once, with around 6.5% in the top ten. Sample: blood. These receptors were collected from a woman in her forties in good health.

This chain connects TRBV18 to TRBJ2-1; 10 positions agree with TRBD1. Germline V lookup: CDR1 KGHSH, CDR2 LQKENI. The ends lost 1 base at V and 7 bases at J; junction bases unmatched: 7. The CDR3 is made up of 16 amino acids. For the CDR3, the DNA is TGTGCCAGCTCACCACTCGGGACAGGGGCAAAGAATGAGCAGTTCTTC. Translated, it gives CASSPLGTGAKNEQFF.

The chain joins TRBV12-3 or TRBV12-4 to TRBJ1-2; D may be TRBD1 (6 bases). The CDR3 runs to 13 residues. Deletions cut 7 bases from V and 3 bases from J, with 12 bases between. The CDR3 DNA reads as TGTGCCAGCACCTCACAGGGCGACTATGGCTACACCTTC. Amino acid sequence: CASTSQGDYGYTF.

V and J are TRBV3-1 (or the pseudogene TRBV3-2) and TRBJ1-2; D is unclear. Looked up from germline, CDR1 is LGHDT and CDR2 is YNNKEL (reference sequence). Trimming shortened V by 0 bases and J by 5 bases, and 7 bases separated the two germline ends. CDR3 size: 13 residues. In nucleotides, the CDR3 is TGTGCCAGCAGCCAAGATGGGAGGTATGGCTACACCTTC. Encoded protein: CASSQDGRYGYTF.

The chain uses TRBV4-1 and TRBJ1-3, with 7 bases aligning to TRBD1. After removal of 7 bases from V and 4 bases from J, the junction contained 4 bases not matched to a gene. CDR1 and CDR2 (germline): MGHRA, YSYEKL. CDR3 size: 13 residues. The CDR3 reads CASTVQGGNTIYF. The CDR3 nucleotides are TGCGCCAGCACCGTACAGGGGGGAAACACCATATATTTT.

This chain joins TRBV4-3 and TRBJ1-6, with TRBD1 matching 8 bases. The germline V gene encodes CDR1 LGHNA and CDR2 YSLEER. The CDR3 totals 16 residues. The trim removed 4 bases at V and 7 bases at J, leaving 9 bases unmatched. CDR3 bases: TGCGCCAGCAGCCTTGTCGGACAGGGCTTAAATTCACCCCTCCACTTT. As protein: CASSLVGQGLNSPLHF.